These T cell receptor beta chains were read from a single sample in a study of technical replicates of blood from a handful of donors. Measured with immunoSEQ multiplex PCR; TCRdb has only the in-frame clones, and not every one. The sample records about 73,000 clones, roughly 93% being singletons. Sequenced sample: T cells isolated from PBMCs. The receptors originated from a human donor in good health. CDR3s include the opening cysteine and the closing phenylalanine or tryptophan. A D gene is named only where the DNA matches it firmly. Only part of the rows carry a size: once, few, many, or a class if the clone is expanded.

clone_size: -
d_call: -
j_call: TRBJ1-1
v_call: TRBV4-1
cdr3_aa: CASSPGLLTNTEAFF
cdr3_nt: TGCGCCAGCAGCCCGGGTCTACTCACGAACACTGAAGCTTTCTTT

clone_size: -
d_call: TRBD1
j_call: TRBJ2-7
v_call: TRBV6-5
cdr3_aa: CASSSDRGRGEQYF
cdr3_nt: TGTGCCAGCAGTTCAGACAGGGGTCGTGGCGAGCAGTACTTC

clone_size: -
d_call: TRBD1
j_call: TRBJ1-1
v_call: TRBV6-1
cdr3_aa: CASFDRQGEAFF
cdr3_nt: TGTGCCAGCTTTGATCGACAGGGGGAAGCTTTCTTT

clone_size: -
d_call: -
j_call: TRBJ2-5
v_call: TRBV4-1
cdr3_aa: CASSLGRGAQYQETQYF
cdr3_nt: TGCGCCAGCAGCCTAGGGCGGGGAGCCCAGTACCAAGAGACCCAGTACTTC

clone_size: -
d_call: TRBD1
j_call: TRBJ1-2
v_call: TRBV2
cdr3_aa: CASSPGTGLSGYTF
cdr3_nt: TGTGCCAGCAGCCCCGGGACAGGACTTTCTGGCTACACCTTC

clone_size: once
d_call: -
j_call: TRBJ2-2
v_call: TRBV5-1
cdr3_aa: CASKPGAPGELFF
cdr3_nt: TGCGCCAGCAAGCCAGGGGCCCCGGGGGAGCTGTTTTTT

clone_size: -
d_call: TRBD2
j_call: TRBJ2-7
v_call: TRBV4-2
cdr3_aa: CASSQEYGTTRMYEQYF
cdr3_nt: TGTGCCAGCAGCCAAGAATATGGGACTACAAGAATGTACGAGCAGTATTTC

clone_size: -
d_call: TRBD2
j_call: TRBJ2-7
v_call: TRBV14
cdr3_aa: CASRRSGGGPYEQYF
cdr3_nt: TGTGCCAGCCGTCGCAGCGGGGGAGGGCCCTACGAGCAGTACTTC

clone_size: -
d_call: -
j_call: TRBJ2-5
v_call: TRBV4-2
cdr3_aa: CASSQDRGVGNTQYF
cdr3_nt: TGTGCCAGCAGCCAAGATCGCGGGGTAGGAAACACCCAGTACTTC

clone_size: -
d_call: TRBD1
j_call: TRBJ2-5
v_call: TRBV7-9
cdr3_aa: CASSFMGQHSQYF
cdr3_nt: TGTGCCAGCAGCTTTATGGGACAGCACTCCCAGTACTTC

clone_size: -
d_call: -
j_call: TRBJ2-7
v_call: TRBV7-9
cdr3_aa: CASSLTGGGPYEQYF
cdr3_nt: TGTGCCAGCAGCTTAACAGGCGGTGGGCCCTACGAGCAGTACTTC

clone_size: once
d_call: -
j_call: TRBJ2-2
v_call: TRBV27
cdr3_aa: CASSLYAASRGEPTGELFF
cdr3_nt: TGTGCCAGCAGTCTGTACGCCGCAAGCCGCGGGGAACCTACCGGGGAGCTGTTTTTT

clone_size: -
d_call: -
j_call: TRBJ1-6
v_call: TRBV19
cdr3_aa: CASNRVGYNSPLHF
cdr3_nt: TGTGCCAGTAACAGGGTAGGGTATAATTCACCCCTCCACTTT

clone_size: -
d_call: TRBD1
j_call: TRBJ1-1
v_call: TRBV4-1
cdr3_aa: CASSRQGGNTEAFF
cdr3_nt: TGCGCCAGCAGCCGCCAGGGGGGGAACACTGAAGCTTTCTTT

clone_size: -
d_call: -
j_call: TRBJ1-2
v_call: TRBV6-1
cdr3_aa: CASSDNRAYGYTF
cdr3_nt: TGTGCCAGCAGTGATAACAGGGCCTATGGCTACACCTTC

clone_size: once
d_call: TRBD1
j_call: TRBJ1-1
v_call: TRBV14
cdr3_aa: CASSPRTGLDTEAFF
cdr3_nt: TGTGCCAGCAGCCCCCGGACAGGGCTAGACACTGAAGCTTTCTTT